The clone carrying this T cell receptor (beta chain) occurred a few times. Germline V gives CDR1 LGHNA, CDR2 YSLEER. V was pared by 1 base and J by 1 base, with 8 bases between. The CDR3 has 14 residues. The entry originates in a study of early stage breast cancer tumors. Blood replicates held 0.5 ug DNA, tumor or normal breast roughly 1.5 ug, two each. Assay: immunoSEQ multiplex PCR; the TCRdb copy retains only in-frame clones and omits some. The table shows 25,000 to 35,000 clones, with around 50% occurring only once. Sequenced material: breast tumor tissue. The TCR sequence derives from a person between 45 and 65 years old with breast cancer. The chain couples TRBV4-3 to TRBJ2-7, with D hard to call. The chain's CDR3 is CASSQGHASYEQYF. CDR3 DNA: TGCGCCAGCAGCCAAGGGCATGCGTCCTACGAGCAGTACTTC.